This TCR beta chain was sequenced during a study of early T cells in non-severe SARS-CoV-2 infection. Study in general: With bulk RNA from unsorted whole blood as input, sequencing yielded unpaired chains. Whole-study results and caveats: The matching step, a VDJdb search, favored anti-spike CD8 responses and missed private and CD4 specificities.

This clonotype was seen more than once but under ten times. The antigen remains unidentified. The library protocol tagged individual cDNA molecules with unique molecular identifiers. In TCRdb, the 5' RACE reads were re-called with MiXCR into one record per CDR3 protein. This sample has around 93,000 distinct CDR3 sequences, with 9.5% to 15% found just once. This CDR3 is built from 17 residues. The germline gives CDR1 SEHNR, CDR2 FQNEAQ (reference sequence). V lost 2 bases and J lost 2, with 19 bases in between. The rearrangement links TRBV7-9 to TRBJ2-7; the D call may be TRBD1 or TRBD2 (5 bases each). The sample was whole blood, taken at baseline. The TCR was taken from an adult who was a healthcare worker with PCR-confirmed SARS-CoV-2 infection or an uninfected control (not recorded which). The CDR3, as DNA: TGTGCCAGCAGCTTACCCCCCCGGGACGCTCGAACCTACGAGCAGTACTTC. Amino acid sequence: CASSLPPRDARTYEQYF.